This T cell receptor (beta chain) was captured in a study of early T cells in non-severe SARS-CoV-2 infection. Study-wide context: The authors sequenced bulk RNA from unsorted whole blood, leaving chains unpaired.

Germline values: CDR1 SNHLY, CDR2 FYNNEI. The CDR3 loop spans 11 amino acids. V gave up 8 bases and J gave up 4 bases, with 6 bases separating them. Unique molecular identifiers were affixed to single, distinct cDNA molecules. Using its own MiXCR run on the 5' RACE reads, TCRdb lists one record per CDR3 protein. The table lists around 92,000 distinct CDR3 sequences, 11% of them singletons. Points from the study as a whole: Private and CD4 specificities were missed by VDJdb matching, which favored anti-spike CD8 responses.

This clonotype showed up just a few times. Its antigen remains unknown. The V and J genes are TRBV2 and TRBJ2-1; D not certain. The sequence derives from an adult who was a healthcare worker with PCR-confirmed SARS-CoV-2 infection or an uninfected control (not recorded which). The sample taken for sequencing was whole blood. DNA of the CDR3: TGTGCCAGCGCCGGGTACAATGAGCAGTTCTTC. Residues: CASAGYNEQFF.